This TCR beta chain was identified in a study of Graves' ophthalmopathy and Graves' hyperthyroidism (dated by TCRdb to 2016 to 2018). Regarding the study in general: Peripheral blood was collected at initial diagnosis, prior to any treatment. Once sampling was done, hyperthyroidism patients were given methimazole at a starting dose of 30 mg daily, while ophthalmopathy patients were given high-dose intravenous methylprednisolone. The 100 discovery patients were divided at random into training and test sets in a 7:3 ratio. An independent validation cohort comprised some 18 hyperthyroidism patients and 15 to 17 patients who later progressed from hyperthyroidism to ophthalmopathy. To explore V-J signatures distinguishing ophthalmopathy from hyperthyroidism, a discovery set of about a hundred patients (roughly 44 ophthalmopathy, some 57 stable hyperthyroidism) was enrolled. The study used TCR beta repertoire signatures to distinguish Graves' ophthalmopathy from Graves' hyperthyroidism and to predict progression to ophthalmopathy. In total, some 130 blood samples were TCR-sequenced: under 45 ophthalmopathy, over 70 hyperthyroidism and about 17 hyperthyroidism-to-ophthalmopathy patients. In six hyperthyroidism patients, the T-cell repertoire of thyroid tissue was compared with the T-cell repertoire of blood. General findings and caveats noted by the study authors: Most expanded thyroid clonotypes with a frequency above 0.001 also appeared in blood, which suggests that blood repertoires may reflect the immune response in the thyroid. In validation, the model predicted ophthalmopathy progression with about 71% sensitivity and roughly 72% specificity; fewer than 15 predicted patients were CT-confirmed with GO in a median of approximately 6.2 months. The 13-signature model separated ophthalmopathy from stable hyperthyroidism with approximately 88% sensitivity and approximately 83% specificity in cross-validation, and 80%/75% in the test set. No statistical method was used to set the sample size in advance, and the investigators knew which group each participant was assigned to.

For repertoire sequencing, TCR beta CDR3 regions were amplified from RNA transcripts. A first-round RT-PCR used HTBI primers with the Qiagen OneStep RT-PCR kit, followed by a second-round multiplex PCR, size selection and purification. Libraries were sequenced on an Illumina HiSeq2000 using paired-end 100 bp reads. In the authors' own workflow: SOAPnuke was used to process the reads, throwing out any read that had adapters, had uncalled bases, had a mean Phred below 15, or lacked an exact constant-primer or identifier match. COPE v1.2.5 was used to merge high-quality paired reads. Each unique nucleotide sequence was treated as a clonotype, and MiTCR v1.1 was used to align the clonotypes to the IMGT TRB V, D and J references. Only V-J combinations with frequency above 0.0001 were analysed, covering approximately 99% of repertoires. For each V-J combination, a TCR clonal expansion and chaos score was defined as the ratio of F50 clonal expansion to chaos observed in the TCRdist matrix. Features were reduced by Welch's t-statistics and random forest to approximately 13 V-J combinations, which fed a naive Bayes classifier. Thyroid-blood repertoire similarity was quantified with the Morisita-Horn index. TCRdb reworked the public reads: Q25 trimming with fastp, MiXCR clone assembly, productive beta chains retained. Here each entry gathers all rows of one CDR3 protein and keeps the most common genes and DNA. The V and J calls follow TCRdb's processing rather than the paper's. The sample includes about 400,000 distinct CDR3 sequences, with around a fifth observed a single time. The top ten constitute around 3.2% of the sample.

With regard to this clonotype: Its antigen is currently not known. Within one base of it there is no much larger clone, and no base qualities were kept.

From the germline V gene, CDR1 is MNHNS and CDR2 is SASEGT. Trimming costs V 4 bases and J 0 bases, and their ends lie 13 bases apart. CDR3 length: 16 amino acids, cysteine to phenylalanine. Here the CDR3 DNA is all that survives: 48 bases in frame from base 1. Hyperthyroidism was defined as stable when no progression to ophthalmopathy occurred within 18 months of follow-up. The hyperthyroidism patients were 18 to 65 years old and newly diagnosed, with a disease duration of less than 2 months. Patients with other autoimmune diseases, uncontrolled infections, pregnancy or lactation were excluded. Diagnosis was based on clinical symptoms, serum thyroxine, TRAb, thyroid ultrasound and orbital computed tomography. PBMCs were isolated from around 10 ml of fresh peripheral blood by Ficoll-Paque density gradient centrifugation. Trizol reagent was used to extract the total RNA, and its quality was then checked on an Agilent 2100 Bioanalyzer.

The V and J segments used are TRBV6-1 and TRBJ1-5; a tentative D call is TRBD1 (5 bases match). Sequenced sample: peripheral blood. The sequence derives from a woman aged 18-35 years with stable Graves' hyperthyroidism. Donor details come from another sample of the same person, matched by shared clones. The nucleotide sequence is TGTGCCAGCAGTGGAGATACGCAGGGTAGCAATCAGCCCCAGCATTTT. It encodes CASSGDTQGSNQPQHF.